The rows below give T cell receptor beta chains drawn from one sample of a study of T cell repertoires in ileal Crohn's disease. The table came from immunoSEQ multiplex PCR; TCRdb's copy has only in-frame clones and leaves some out. Of roughly 14,000 clones listed, roughly four fifths were seen once; the top ten hold 6%. The sample consisted of ileal tissue. The receptors stem from an adult with Crohn's disease. Both conserved end residues are part of each CDR3. The D gene is left open where the match is weak. Rows give clone size only sometimes, using once, few, many, or a class for an expanded clone.

d_gene | j_gene | v_gene | abundance | CDR3nt | CDR3aa
TRBD2 | TRBJ2-5 | TRBV6-1 | - | TGTGCCAGCAGGGGAGGGGAGACCCAGTACTTC | CASRGGETQYF
TRBD1 | TRBJ1-5 | TRBV27 | - | TGTGCCAGCAGTTCAGGAGACAGGGGGCTAAGTCAGCCCCAGCATTTT | CASSSGDRGLSQPQHF
- | TRBJ2-1 | TRBV6-5 | once | TGTGCCAGCCGGGGGTCCTACAATGAGCAGTTCTTC | CASRGSYNEQFF
TRBD1 | TRBJ1-1 | TRBV9 | - | TGTGCCAGCAGCGAGATGGGACAGGGAATTGAAGCTTTCTTT | CASSEMGQGIEAFF
TRBD1 | TRBJ2-3 | TRBV25-1 | - | TGTGCCAGCAGTGACCGACAGGGGTGGAGGGGCACAGATACGCAGTATTTT | CASSDRQGWRGTDTQYF
- | TRBJ2-3 | TRBV2 | - | TGTGCCAGCAGTCAACAGGGCCGCACAGATACGCAGTATTTT | CASSQQGRTDTQYF
- | TRBJ2-6 | TRBV11-2 | - | TGTGCCAGCAGCTTAGGAGCGACGAGGGCCAACGTCCTGACTTTC | CASSLGATRANVLTF
- | TRBJ2-3 | TRBV2 | - | TGTGCCAGCGGCAGGGATTCCGGCGATACGCAGTATTTT | CASGRDSGDTQYF
- | TRBJ2-7 | TRBV6-5 | - | TGTGCCAGCAGTTACGAGACCGCGGGTGACGAGCAGTACTTC | CASSYETAGDEQYF
- | TRBJ2-2 | TRBV6-5 | - | TGTGCCAGCAGTGTAGTTGGCACCGGGGAGCTGTTTTTT | CASSVVGTGELFF
TRBD1 | TRBJ1-1 | TRBV2 | - | TGTGCCAGCCGGCGGGACAGGGGGCTTAATGAAGCTTTCTTT | CASRRDRGLNEAFF
- | TRBJ2-2 | TRBV5-4 | - | TGTGCCAGCAGCTTAGCGGGTGCGAACACCGGGGAGCTGTTTTTT | CASSLAGANTGELFF
TRBD2 | TRBJ2-5 | TRBV5-1 | - | TGCGCCAGCAGCGCGCGGGGGAGAGAACAAGAGACCCAGTACTTC | CASSARGREQETQYF
TRBD2 | TRBJ2-7 | TRBV5-1 | - | TGCGCCAGCAGCATCGGCCTAGCGGGGAGATATTCTAACGAGCAGTACTTC | CASSIGLAGRYSNEQYF
TRBD1 | TRBJ2-7 | TRBV4-1 | - | TGCGCCAGCAGCCTTAGGACAGGGTTCTACGAGCAGTACTTC | CASSLRTGFYEQYF
- | TRBJ1-1 | TRBV14 | once | TGTGCCAGCAGCATCTTACAGGGTTCCACTGAAGCTTTCTTT | CASSILQGSTEAFF
- | TRBJ1-5 | TRBV11-2 | - | TGTGCCAGCAGCAGGACAGTAGATAGCAATCAGCCCCAGCATTTT | CASSRTVDSNQPQHF
TRBD2 | TRBJ2-2 | TRBV19 | - | TGTGCCAGTAGCCGACTAGCGGGGGGGGACACCGGGGAGCTGTTTTTT | CASSRLAGGDTGELFF
- | TRBJ2-3 | TRBV9 | - | TGTGCCAGCAGCGTATGGGGAGGCACAGATACGCAGTATTTT | CASSVWGGTDTQYF
TRBD2 | TRBJ2-7 | TRBV9 | - | TGTGCCAGCAGCCCCCATAGCGGGGGGTTCTACGAGCAGTACTTC | CASSPHSGGFYEQYF
TRBD1 | TRBJ1-2 | TRBV6-5 | - | TGTGCCAGCAGCCGGGACAGGGGATATGGCTACACCTTC | CASSRDRGYGYTF
TRBD1 | TRBJ1-4 | TRBV6-6 | - | TGTGCCAGCAGCCCTCCACAGGGGCGCGATGAAAAACTGTTTTTT | CASSPPQGRDEKLFF
- | TRBJ1-2 | TRBV7-2 | - | TGTGCCAGCACCAAGACGGGGGGGTTCGCTAACTATGGCTACACCTTC | CASTKTGGFANYGYTF
- | TRBJ1-5 | TRBV5-8 | - | TGTGCCAGCAGCTCCACCGCGGGGCTTGTGCATCAGCCCCAGCATTTT | CASSSTAGLVHQPQHF
- | TRBJ2-7 | TRBV18 | once | TGTGCCAGCTCACCAAACCAGGGTGGCTACGAGCAGTACTTC | CASSPNQGGYEQYF
- | TRBJ2-7 | TRBV5-6 | - | TGTGCCAGCAGCTTGGGGTCTAGCGTTCGCGAGCAGTACTTC | CASSLGSSVREQYF
- | TRBJ2-7 | TRBV6-4 | - | TGTGCCAGCAGTGACTGCGCACAGGGAGTCCCTCACGAGCAGTACTTC | CASSDCAQGVPHEQYF
- | TRBJ1-2 | TRBV5-6 | - | TGTGCCAGCAGCTTGGGGACAGCCTATGGCTACACCTTC | CASSLGTAYGYTF
- | TRBJ2-1 | TRBV5-4 | few | TGTGCCAGCAGCTTGGCTCTAGATCTCGGCAATGAGCAGTTCTTC | CASSLALDLGNEQFF
- | TRBJ2-1 | TRBV5-4 | - | TGTGCCAGCAGCTTCAGGGAATCCTACAATGAGCAGTTCTTC | CASSFRESYNEQFF
TRBD2 | TRBJ2-5 | TRBV7-9 | - | TGTGCCAGCAGCGCTAGAGGACTAGCGGGGGGCGAGACCCAGTACTTC | CASSARGLAGGETQYF
TRBD1 | TRBJ2-7 | TRBV6-1 | - | TGTGCCAGCAGTGATGGCGGGACAGGCTACGAGCAGTACTTC | CASSDGGTGYEQYF
TRBD1 | TRBJ2-7 | TRBV5-1 | few | TGCGCCAGCAGCCCCCACAGGGGAGACTACGAGCAGTACTTC | CASSPHRGDYEQYF
- | TRBJ2-3 | TRBV6-5 | - | TGTGCCACTACGGATGGCGGGGGCACAGATACGCAGTATTTT | CATTDGGGTDTQYF
- | TRBJ1-5 | TRBV6-1 | - | TGTGCCAGCAGGATAGGACAGTATCAGCCCCAGCATTTT | CASRIGQYQPQHF
TRBD1 | TRBJ1-1 | TRBV19 | - | TGTGCCAGTAGTGAAAGCAGGGGGATGGGAGCTTTCTTT | CASSESRGMGAFF
TRBD1 | TRBJ1-2 | TRBV2 | - | TGTGCCAGCAAGGACAGGGGGATTCTGACCTATGGCTACACCTTC | CASKDRGILTYGYTF
TRBD1 | TRBJ2-7 | TRBV6-5 | - | TGTGCCAGCAGTCCGACAGGGCGGGAGCAGTACTTC | CASSPTGREQYF
- | TRBJ1-2 | TRBV6-1 | - | TGTGCCAGCAGTGAATCCCGCGGCTATGGCTACACCTTC | CASSESRGYGYTF
- | TRBJ2-7 | TRBV7-8 | - | TGTGCCAGCAGGGGGGCCGGCTACGAGCAGTACTTC | CASRGAGYEQYF
- | TRBJ2-6 | TRBV11-2 | - | TGTGCCAGCAGCTTAGGCGGCATCTCTGGGGCCAACGTCCTGACTTTC | CASSLGGISGANVLTF
TRBD1 | TRBJ2-7 | TRBV29-1 | - | TGCAGCGTCGCCGACAGGGCTGACTACGAGCAGTACTTC | CSVADRADYEQYF
- | TRBJ2-1 | TRBV10-3 | - | TGTGCCACCCGGCCTTCCGGAGGGAATGAGCAGTTCTTC | CATRPSGGNEQFF
- | TRBJ2-7 | TRBV6-1 | few | TGTGCCAGTAGCAGCCGTCCCTCCTACGAGCAGTACTTC | CASSSRPSYEQYF
- | TRBJ1-2 | TRBV7-9 | - | TGTGCCAGCAGCTTCGGTTGGGAAGGGACTTATGGCTACACCTTC | CASSFGWEGTYGYTF
TRBD1 | TRBJ1-3 | TRBV7-6 | medium-sized | TGTGCCAGCAGCCAAACGGACAGGGGCAGGGACACCATATATTTT | CASSQTDRGRDTIYF
TRBD2 | TRBJ2-1 | TRBV7-7 | - | TGTGCCAGCAGCCAGACTAGCGGGAGGTCCGCCGATGAGCAGTTCTTC | CASSQTSGRSADEQFF
TRBD1 | TRBJ1-2 | TRBV9 | - | TGTGCCAGCAGTCCAGGCCCGCAGGGGGGCTATGGCTACACCTTC | CASSPGPQGGYGYTF
- | TRBJ1-1 | TRBV7-9 | - | TGTGCCAGCAGCCTCCTACCGGGGACTGAAGCTTTCTTT | CASSLLPGTEAFF
- | TRBJ1-1 | TRBV25-1 | - | TGTGCCAGCAGTCCGCGGGGGGGGGTCGGAGACTCTGAAGCTTTCTTT | CASSPRGGVGDSEAFF
- | TRBJ1-1 | TRBV18 | - | TGTGCCAGCTCACCGGGACAAACGAACACTGAAGCTTTCTTT | CASSPGQTNTEAFF
TRBD2 | TRBJ2-1 | TRBV4-1 | - | TGCGCCAGCAGCCAATCCCTAGCGGGGGGCCTGCAGTTCTTC | CASSQSLAGGLQFF
- | TRBJ2-7 | TRBV7-9 | - | TGTGCCAGCAGCAGGGGGGCAGCGGGAACCCGCTACGAGCAGTACTTC | CASSRGAAGTRYEQYF
- | TRBJ1-5 | TRBV18 | - | TGTGCCAGCTCACCAGCAGGAGGAGGCAATCAGCCCCAGCATTTT | CASSPAGGGNQPQHF
TRBD2 | TRBJ2-7 | TRBV29-1 | - | TGCAGCGGGGGACTAACTAAAGACGAGCAGTACTTC | CSGGLTKDEQYF